These 26 T cell receptor beta chains came from one sample sequenced in a study of beta chain features in type 1 diabetes. Antigens for these TCRs are unknown. Expressed TCRB transcripts were sequenced because the entire RNA isolate underwent reverse transcription. Generated by immunoSEQ multiplex PCR, the TCRdb table keeps only in-frame clones and is missing some. The sample records approximately 170,000 clones, over 6% being singletons. Regarding the study as a whole: In every one of the four CD4+ subsets, TCRB CDR3s were moderately but significantly shorter in Type 1 diabetes patients.

The sequenced sample was central memory CD4+ T cells from blood. These receptors all stem from a man younger than 30 with type 1 diabetes.

The chain carries TRBV28 and TRBJ2-7, with a weak D call TRBD2 (6 bases). The germline gives CDR1 MDHEN, CDR2 SYDVKM. This CDR3 has 13 residues. V was shortened by 7 bases and J by 7 bases, with 17 bases between the two germline ends. The DNA of the CDR3 is TGTGCCAGCATGGGGACTCCTGGCGGGGAGCAGTACTTC. Translation gives CASMGTPGGEQYF.

There are a few counts of this clone. The V and J genes are TRBV7-2 and TRBJ1-6; 7 bases are shared with TRBD1. Germline CDR1 SGHTA, CDR2 FQGNSA. The CDR3 runs 14 residues. Germline trimming cut 5 bases from V and 8 bases from J; bases unmatched to any gene: 6. The CDR3 region is CASSNTGDYSPLHF. The CDR3 DNA follows: TGTGCCAGCAGCAATACAGGGGATTATTCACCCCTCCACTTT.

J is TRBJ2-7 and V is TRBV5-1; TRBD1 is a possible D gene (6 bases). The CDR3 contains 13 residues. Trimming took off 4 bases at V and 3 bases at J, with 11 bases between the two ends. Looked up from germline, CDR1 is SGHRS and CDR2 is YFSETQ. The CDR3 spells CASSPGHSYEQYF. In nucleotides, the CDR3 is TGCGCCAGCAGCCCGGGACATAGCTACGAGCAGTACTTC.

The rearrangement links TRBV7-6 to TRBJ2-7; 7 nucleotides line up with TRBD2. J lost 2 bases, V lost 1 base, and 5 bases had no gene match. Germline V gene lookup returns CDR1 SGHVS and CDR2 FNYEAQ. The CDR3 totals 15 residues. The CDR3 coding sequence is TGTGCCAGCAGCTTAGATGCGGGAGTGGCCTACGAGCAGTACTTC. This gives the protein CASSLDAGVAYEQYF.

This sequence joins TRBV6-4 and TRBJ2-1; maybe TRBD1 (5 bases). The V end was cut by 5 bases, the J end by 0 bases, with 11 bases between. Germline assignment: CDR1 MRHNA and CDR2 SNTAGT. The CDR3 consists of 15 residues. The CDR3: CASSYDSSSYNEQFF. In DNA form, the CDR3 reads TGTGCCAGCAGTTACGACAGCAGCTCCTACAATGAGCAGTTCTTC.

The rearrangement joins TRBV5-1 to TRBJ1-3; 7 positions agree with TRBD1. The CDR3 spans 14 residues. The J segment lost 4 bases and the V segment lost 2 bases, leaving 3 bases of the junction unmatched. Germline assignment: CDR1 SGHRS and CDR2 YFSETQ. The CDR3 is CASSFAGGGNTIYF. The DNA of the CDR3 is TGCGCCAGCAGCTTCGCAGGGGGAGGAAACACCATATATTTT.

This clone was seen a handful of times. V usage is TRBV28 and J usage is TRBJ2-7; the match to TRBD2 covers 12 bases. Germline CDR1 and CDR2: MDHEN and SYDVKM. With 5 bases clipped from V and 4 bases from J, the junction kept 6 bases outside the gene matches. The CDR3 totals 15 residues. The CDR3 region is CASSPSGRADYEQYF. CDR3 sequence (DNA): TGTGCCAGCAGTCCTAGCGGGAGGGCCGATTACGAGCAGTACTTC.

The V gene is TRBV25-1, the J gene TRBJ1-6; 8 bases match TRBD1. The CDR3 runs 17 residues. The germline V gene encodes CDR1 MGHDK and CDR2 SYGVNS. The junction had 13 bases not matched to a gene; V was cut back by 5 bases and J by 7 bases. CDR3 bases: TGTGCCAGCAGTCAGACAGGGGTAGGCTTAGGGAATTCACCCCTCCACTTT. This gives the protein CASSQTGVGLGNSPLHF.

The chain couples TRBV23-1 to TRBJ2-6; 8 positions agree with TRBD1. TRBV23-1 is flagged as an ORF with uncertain function. V shed 3 bases and J 4 bases; nucleotides not matched to a gene: 2. The CDR3 sequence is 15 residues long. CDR3 residues: CASSQTGAGANVLTF. In nucleotides, the CDR3 is TGCGCCAGCAGTCAGACAGGGGCCGGGGCCAACGTCCTGACTTTC.

The chain joins TRBV9 to TRBJ2-7; the D gene is possibly TRBD2 (6 bases). The CDR3 totals 13 residues. V lost 4 bases and J 5 bases, leaving 13 bases between the germline ends. CDR1 is SGDLS and CDR2 is YYNGEE in the germline V gene. Written as DNA, the CDR3 is TGTGCCAGCAGCCCCCAAGGGACTCACGAGCAGTACTTC. Translation gives CASSPQGTHEQYF. Full variable domain (missing parts from reference TRBV9 and TRBJ2-7): DSGVTQTPKHLITATGQRVTLRCSPRSGDLSVYWYQQSLDQGLQFLIQYYNGEERAKGNILERFSAQQFPDLHSELNLSSLELGDSALYFCASSPQGTHEQYFGPGTRLTVT.

J is TRBJ2-1 and V is TRBV5-6, with TRBD2 identical over 11 bases. V shed 5 bases and J 3 bases; nucleotides not matched to a gene: 7. Germline V gene sequence: CDR1 SGHDT, CDR2 YYEEEE. CDR3 length: 16 residues. The CDR3 protein is CASSLTSGNVYNEQFF. The CDR3 DNA reads as TGTGCCAGCAGTCTGACTAGCGGGAACGTCTACAATGAGCAGTTCTTC.

The chain has TRBV6-6 and TRBJ1-2; no clear D. Germline V gene lookup returns CDR1 MNHNY and CDR2 SVGAGI (reference sequence). Trimming removed 0 bases at V and 7 bases at J, with 9 bases between. The CDR3 is 13 residues long. The CDR3 DNA follows: TGTGCCAGCAGTTACTCGGGAGATGTTGGCTACACCTTC. Its translation: CASSYSGDVGYTF.

This clone was picked up a small number of times. V usage is TRBV29-1 and J usage is TRBJ2-3; D may be TRBD2 (7 bases). This CDR3 region has 14 residues. V was clipped by 4 bases and J by 5 bases, with 16 bases between them. Germline CDR1 and CDR2: SQVTM and ANQGSEA. The CDR3 loop reads CSVVRGPNGDTQYF. CDR3 DNA sequence: TGCAGCGTTGTGCGGGGGCCGAACGGAGATACGCAGTATTTT.

Here the CDR3 reads CASSNGAGYEQYF. CDR3 bases: TGTGCCAGTAGTAATGGCGCGGGCTACGAGCAGTACTTC. V usage is TRBV19 and J usage is TRBJ2-5; D might be TRBD2 (5 bases). The J call could be wrong; TRBJ2-7 is a better fit for the DNA end. Germline CDR1 LNHDA, CDR2 SQIVND (reference sequence). The CDR3 is made up of 13 amino acids.

The rearrangement links TRBV5-1 to TRBJ2-3, with D possibly matching TRBD2 (6 bases). The length of the CDR3 is 17 residues. Deletions cut 0 bases from V and 0 bases from J, with 14 bases between. The germline V gene encodes CDR1 SGHRS and CDR2 YFSETQ. CDR3 residues: CASSLGGYGTSTDTQYF. As DNA, the CDR3 is TGCGCCAGCAGCTTGGGAGGCTACGGGACTAGCACAGATACGCAGTATTTT.

The chain carries TRBV4-2 and TRBJ1-2; 9 positions match TRBD1. The CDR3 runs 16 residues. The junction had 11 bases not matched to a gene; V was cut back by 4 bases and J by 5 bases. Germline values: CDR1 LGHNA, CDR2 YNFKEQ. CDR3 DNA: TGTGCCAGCAGCCCCGGGACAGGGAGGATTGTATATGGCTACACCTTC. This sequence encodes CASSPGTGRIVYGYTF.

This chain connects TRBV9 to TRBJ2-2, with TRBD2 as a possible D gene (6 bases). From germline, CDR1 is SGDLS and CDR2 YYNGEE. V was trimmed by 2 bases and J by 0 bases, leaving 11 bases between them. The CDR3 covers 16 residues. This CDR3 is CASSVSSAANTGELFF. The CDR3 DNA reads as TGTGCCAGCAGCGTCTCTAGCGCCGCGAACACCGGGGAGCTGTTTTTT.

This clone was detected only once. The DNA for the CDR3 is TGTGCCAGCAGCGTAAACAGTTACTCTGGAAACACCATATATTTT. This gives the protein CASSVNSYSGNTIYF. The genes are TRBV9 and TRBJ1-3; D gene unclear. Germline lookup yields CDR1 SGDLS and CDR2 YYNGEE. The germline V and J ends were trimmed by 1 base and 0 bases, with 8 bases remaining between them. The CDR3 is 15 amino acids.

This clone was detected a few times. This chain links TRBV28 with TRBJ1-5, with 7 bases matching TRBD1. The germline CDR1 and CDR2 sequences are MDHEN and SYDVKM. The CDR3 spans 15 residues. Germline trimming cut 6 bases from V and 2 bases from J; bases unmatched to any gene: 7. CDR3 sequence (DNA): TGTGCCAGCAGCCCGGGACAGCGGGGCAATCAGCCCCAGCATTTT. Encoded protein: CASSPGQRGNQPQHF.

In this sample, this clone turned up a few times. The chain uses TRBV6-6 and TRBJ1-1; TRBD1 matches 7 bases. Germline lookup yields CDR1 MNHNY and CDR2 SVGAGI (reference sequence). After removal of 6 bases from V and 4 bases from J, the junction contained 5 bases not matched to a gene. CDR3 length equals 13 residues. The CDR3, as DNA: TGTGCCAGCAGCAACTCAGGGGGCACTGAAGCTTTCTTT. This encodes CASSNSGGTEAFF.

This clone was observed at least ten times. The rearrangement uses TRBV7-9 and TRBJ1-5, with D maybe TRBD1 (5 bases). There are 13 residues in the CDR3. The V and J ends lost 1 base and 11 bases respectively, with 12 bases between them. CDR1 is SEHNR and CDR2 is FQNEAQ in the germline V gene (reference sequence). The DNA for the CDR3 is TGTGCCAGCAGCTTAGAGGGGAGGATGACCCAGCATTTT. Protein: CASSLEGRMTQHF.

This clone came up a few times. The chain recombines TRBV2 with TRBJ1-1; 7 bases are a match to TRBD1. The CDR3 has 13 residues. Germline V gene sequence: CDR1 SNHLY, CDR2 FYNNEI. Trimming took 1 base from V and 4 from J; bases not matched to a gene: 0. CDR3 sequence reads: CASSEDRGTEAFF. CDR3 DNA sequence: TGTGCCAGCAGTGAAGACAGGGGCACTGAAGCTTTCTTT.

In this sample, this clone turned up a few times. CDR3 protein: CASSVGVSWGADTQYF. In DNA, the CDR3 is TGTGCCAGCAGCGTAGGAGTATCCTGGGGAGCAGATACGCAGTATTTT. The chain links TRBV9 to TRBJ2-3, with a possible D match to TRBD2 (5 bases). Germline V CDR1 and CDR2: SGDLS, YYNGEE. CDR3 length: 16 residues. The V and J ends lost 0 bases and 4 bases respectively, with 15 bases between them.

The chain uses TRBV6-1 and TRBJ1-5; D unresolved. Germline CDR1 and CDR2: MNHNS and SASEGT. Trimming took 6 bases from V and 7 from J, leaving 13 bases between them. This CDR3 comprises 13 residues. CDR3: CASSMTSRQPQHF. CDR3 DNA: TGTGCCAGCAGCATGACTAGTCGGCAGCCCCAGCATTTT.

This clone was recorded a few times. This chain uses TRBV28 with TRBJ1-2; D is unresolved. CDR3 size: 13 residues. Trimming shortened V by 5 bases and J by 5 bases, and 12 bases separated the two germline ends. Germline CDR1 reads MDHEN; CDR2 reads SYDVKM. CDR3 nucleotide sequence: TGTGCCAGCAGTCCCCGACAAATATATGGCTACACCTTC. As protein: CASSPRQIYGYTF.

A few counts support this clone. J is TRBJ2-1 and V is TRBV6-5; D might be TRBD1 (6 bases). The V and J ends lost 8 bases and 3 bases respectively, with 17 bases between them. CDR3 length equals 15 residues. Per the germline V gene, CDR1 is MNHEY and CDR2 is SVGAGI. CDR3 nucleotide sequence: TGTGCCAGCGGGTCTCTCAGAGGGGGCTACAATGAGCAGTTCTTC. Translating it yields CASGSLRGGYNEQFF.